The source of this T cell receptor (beta chain) is a study of CD8 T cells in ankylosing spondylitis. This clonotype was counted at least ten times. What it binds is not known. Study observations and caveats: There was reportedly significant enrichment of clones that were disease-linked in matched ankylosing spondylitis synovial fluid. It appeared that ankylosing spondylitis blood was characterized by a TCR beta motif of several highly homologous variants. Prior work had noted some motif variants in reactive arthritis blood and synovial fluid.

Quantitative molecular-barcoded 5'-RACE generated the TCR beta libraries. TCRdb used MiXCR to reprocess the 5' RACE reads, holding one entry per CDR3 protein. This sample has 700,000 to 850,000 distinct CDR3 sequences, with 12% found just once. This clonotype was obtained from a male donor with ankylosing spondylitis. Input material: blood, either unsorted or a sorted T cell fraction (not recorded which).

CDR3 sequence reads: CSARAAVTNYGYTF. The CDR3 bases are TGCAGTGCTAGAGCCGCAGTGACTAACTATGGCTACACCTTC. V and J are TRBV20-1 and TRBJ1-2, with D unclear. Germline CDR1 is DFQATT and CDR2 is SNEGSKA (reference sequence). The CDR3 has 14 residues. The V end lost 1 base, the J end lost 0 bases, and 9 bases lay between the germline ends.